The present entry profiles one T cell receptor beta chain with its context. Its cognate antigen has yet to be identified. The input lacks base qualities; no much larger clone sits a single base away. The data were obtained in a study of blood T cell repertoires in COVID-19 (dated by TCRdb to about 2020). Some background on the complete study: Samples covering the acute and convalescent phases of COVID-19 were provided by collaborators in the United States, Italy and Spain. Sample metadata almost always included a de-identified subject ID, COVID-19 status, age in years and sex. HLA class I and class II types, where available, came from metadata supplied by the sample provider rather than from assay-based typing. The prospective study material was composed of cDNA or gDNA derived from T cells, B-cell-depleted T cells, or PBMCs. Samples were obtained from the ongoing ImmuneRACE study (first 160 participants) and from 1,254 subjects provided by 6 global collaborators. The repertoires were released in a freely available public database intended as a resource for research on the immune response to SARS-CoV-2. Subjects who had been exposed to COVID-19, were actively infected with it, or had recovered from it provided the deeply sampled blood TCRbeta repertoires that made up the dataset. Results and caveats for the whole study, not just this receptor: The quantity of clinical and demographic metadata differed by source and by participant and was supplied without curation.

Measured from the cysteine to the phenylalanine, the CDR3 is 15 residues long. The read is trimmed to its CDR3 DNA, 45 bases read in frame from base 1. The germline V gene specifies SGHRS as CDR1 and YFSETQ as CDR2. Trimming accounts for 0 bases at V and 2 bases at J, while the number of junction bases matched to no gene is 3. TCRbeta CDR3 regions were amplified from genomic DNA by means of the immunoSEQ Assay, a bias-controlled multiplex PCR. In the authors' own workflow: Nucleated cell counts per sample were estimated from amplification of reference gene primers within the assay. Sequence reads were collapsed and filtered to measure the absolute abundance of every unique TCRbeta CDR3 rearrangement. For each sample, productive Simpson clonality was calculated by taking the square root of Simpson's diversity index across productive rearrangements. The table was pulled from immuneACCESS by TCRdb, which kept in-frame rearrangements only. Such tables lose some clones; where checked, under half of the loss comes from unresolved V genes, and the rest has no known cause. V and J calls and clone size follow that table, whereas D and trimming were derived from the DNA. Here the sample has some 150,000 clones; roughly 82% occur a single time. The top ten constitute roughly 15% of the sample.

Participants in the prospective study were aged about 18 to 95 years, lived in some 24 United States geographic areas, and enrolled through a virtual design. In the prospective study, cohorts were assigned on the basis of participant-reported clinical history obtained from a screening survey and a study questionnaire. ImmuneRACE Cohort 3 recovered participants were defined by two consecutive negative NP/OP PCR tests, healthcare professional clearance, or symptom resolution. Mobile phlebotomists in the prospective study collected whole blood, serum and a nasopharyngeal or oropharyngeal swab from every participant. Participants in the prospective study had the option to provide additional blood draws and questionnaires over an approximately 2-month period. Before DNA extraction, prospective study blood samples were shipped either frozen or at room temperature.

The V gene is TRBV5-1 and the J gene is TRBJ2-7; 9 central nucleotides agree with TRBD1. The clonotype was recovered from a man aged 45-65 years who had recovered from COVID-19. The specimen sequenced was PBMCs or T cells enriched from blood (not recorded which). The CDR3 reads CASSLGGTGTYEQYF. The nucleotide sequence reads TGCGCCAGCAGCTTGGGGGGGACAGGGACCTACGAGCAGTACTTC.